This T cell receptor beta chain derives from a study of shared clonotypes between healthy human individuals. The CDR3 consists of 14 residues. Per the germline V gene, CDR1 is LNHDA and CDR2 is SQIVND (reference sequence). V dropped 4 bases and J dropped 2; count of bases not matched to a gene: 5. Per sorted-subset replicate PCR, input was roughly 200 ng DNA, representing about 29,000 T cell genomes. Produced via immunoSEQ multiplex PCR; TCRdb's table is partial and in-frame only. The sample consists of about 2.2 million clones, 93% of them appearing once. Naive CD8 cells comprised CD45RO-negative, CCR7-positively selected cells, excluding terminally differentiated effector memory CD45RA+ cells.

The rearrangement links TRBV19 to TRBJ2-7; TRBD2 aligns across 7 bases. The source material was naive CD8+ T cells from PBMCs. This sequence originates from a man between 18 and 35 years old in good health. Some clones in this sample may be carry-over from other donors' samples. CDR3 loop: CASSTSSGPYEQYF. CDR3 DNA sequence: TGTGCCAGTAGTACCTCTAGCGGCCCCTACGAGCAGTACTTC.